This passage covers 26 T cell receptor beta chains from one sample sequenced in a study of blood T cell repertoires in COVID-19. Method: immunoSEQ multiplex PCR; TCRdb's copy keeps in-frame clones and lacks some. The profile shows under 250,000 clones, approximately 82% of them singletons. Sequencing was performed on peripheral blood. All receptors come from a woman aged 45-59 years with acute or convalescent COVID-19.

This chain links TRBV6-5 with TRBJ1-5; the D is unclear. CDR3 size: 13 residues. The V gene's germline CDR1 is MNHEY and CDR2 SVGAGI. The V end was cut by 5 bases, the J end by 7 bases, with 12 bases between. The CDR3 DNA sequence: TGTGCCAGCAGTCAAACCCGGGTCCAGCCCCAGCATTTT. Amino acid sequence: CASSQTRVQPQHF.

The genes are TRBV24-1 and TRBJ2-3; a possible D gene is TRBD2 (6 bases). This CDR3 is built from 18 residues. The V end lost 4 bases, the J end lost 6 bases, and 25 bases lay between the germline ends. From germline, CDR1 is KGHDR and CDR2 SFDVKD. The CDR3 is CATSDPRELAAFRDTQYF. CDR3 in DNA: TGTGCCACCAGTGACCCACGGGAACTAGCCGCGTTTAGGGATACGCAGTATTTT.

This clone was recorded once. This sequence joins TRBV5-6 and TRBJ1-2; D possibly corresponds to TRBD1 (5 bases). Between the trimmed V and J ends, which lost 0 bases and 4 bases, there was a span of 10 bases. The CDR3 runs to 14 residues. Per the germline V gene, CDR1 is SGHDT and CDR2 is YYEEEE. CDR3 DNA: TGTGCCAGCAGCTTGGAAGGGGCTCCCTATGGCTACACCTTC. Amino acids: CASSLEGAPYGYTF.

This clone appeared a single time. The rearrangement uses TRBV7-2 and TRBJ2-7; 11 bases are shared with TRBD2. The CDR3 has 14 residues. Trimming cost V 5 bases and J 4 bases; bases outside gene matches: 4. Germline CDR1 SGHTA, CDR2 FQGNSA. CDR3 DNA: TGTGCCAGCAGCAAGACTAGCGGGACGTACGAGCAGTACTTC. Amino acid sequence: CASSKTSGTYEQYF.

The chain carries TRBV7-3 and TRBJ2-1; TRBD2 matches at 11 bases. The germline gives CDR1 SGHTA, CDR2 FQGTGA. J lost 8 bases, V lost 7 bases, and 10 bases had no gene match. The CDR3 extends over 15 amino acids. The CDR3 reads CASTPVSGRADEQFF. Here the CDR3 DNA reads TGTGCCAGCACCCCCGTTAGCGGGAGGGCCGATGAGCAGTTCTTC.

This clone was recorded once. The gene calls are TRBV6-6 and TRBJ2-1; TRBD1 matches 7 bases. V was clipped by 6 bases and J by 5 bases; unmatched bases: 10. The CDR3 is 15 residues long. Germline CDR1 and CDR2: MNHNY and SVGAGI (reference sequence). CDR3: CASRLGRGYHNEQFF. CDR3 nucleotides: TGTGCCAGCAGGTTGGGCAGGGGGTATCACAATGAGCAGTTCTTC.

The chain links TRBV5-1 to TRBJ2-3; 8 bases are shared with TRBD1. This CDR3 spans 13 amino acids. The trim removed 4 bases at V and 11 bases at J, leaving 9 bases unmatched. Per the germline V gene, CDR1 is SGHRS and CDR2 is YFSETQ. The DNA for the CDR3 is TGCGCCAGCAGCACCGGCCAGGGGGCCCTGCAGTATTTT. Protein sequence: CASSTGQGALQYF. The full variable domain, with the rest looked up from reference TRBV5-1 and TRBJ2-3, is KAGVTQTPRYLIKTRGQQVTLSCSPISGHRSVSWYQQTPGQGLQFLFEYFSETQRNKGNFPGRFSGRQFSNSRSEMNVSTLELGDSALYLCASSTGQGALQYFGPGTRLTVL.

The chain links TRBV11-2 to TRBJ2-3; D perhaps matches TRBD2 (6 bases). Germline V gene sequence: CDR1 SGHAT, CDR2 FQNNGV. Trimming pared 5 bases from V and 0 bases from J, leaving 12 bases between. The CDR3 extends over 15 amino acids. CDR3 sequence reads: CASSRGTASTDTQYF. The CDR3 nucleotides read TGTGCCAGCAGCCGCGGGACGGCTAGCACAGATACGCAGTATTTT. Drawing the rest from reference TRBV11-2 and TRBJ2-3, the complete variable domain is EAGVAQSPRYKIIEKRQSVAFWCNPISGHATLYWYQQILGQGPKLLIQFQNNGVVDDSQLPKDRFSAERLKGVDSTLKIQPAKLEDSAVYLCASSRGTASTDTQYFGPGTRLTVL.

J is TRBJ1-1 and V is TRBV29-1; D uncertain. Germline V gene sequence: CDR1 SQVTM, CDR2 ANQGSEA. The CDR3 is 13 amino acids. V lost 7 bases and J lost 4, with 16 bases in between. In nucleotides, the CDR3 is TGCAGCGCCTTTTGGGCCCCCGGCACTGAAGCTTTCTTT. Translated: CSAFWAPGTEAFF.

The gene calls are TRBV28 and TRBJ1-2; 7 bases match TRBD1. V gave up 5 bases and J gave up 4 bases; unmatched junction bases: 4. Germline V CDR1 and CDR2: MDHEN, SYDVKM. The CDR3 has 13 amino acids. Here the CDR3 reads CASSQQGRYGYTF. The DNA of the CDR3 is TGTGCCAGCAGTCAACAGGGGCGCTATGGCTACACCTTC.

CDR3 nucleotide sequence: TGTGCCAGCAGCCCAACAGGGGGATACCAAGAGACCCAGTACTTC. The encoded protein is CASSPTGGYQETQYF. The chain is built from TRBV3-1 (or the pseudogene TRBV3-2) and TRBJ2-5; 8 bases match TRBD1. Germline trimming cut 4 bases from V and 0 bases from J; bases unmatched to any gene: 4. CDR1 is LGHDT, CDR2 YNNKEL, per germline (reference sequence). The CDR3 has 15 amino acids.

The CDR3 sequence is CAISTSGNYFSYNEQFF. The DNA of the CDR3 is TGTGCCATCTCGACTAGCGGCAATTACTTCTCCTACAATGAGCAGTTCTTC. V usage is TRBV10-3 and J usage is TRBJ2-1, with 9 bases aligning to TRBD2. CDR3 length equals 17 residues. With 8 bases clipped from V and 0 bases from J, the junction kept 11 bases outside the gene matches. Germline V gene sequence: CDR1 ENHRY, CDR2 SYGVKD.

This chain links TRBV7-8 with TRBJ2-3; 7 bases map to TRBD2. Germline V CDR1 and CDR2: SGHVS, FQNEAQ. This CDR3 spans 15 amino acids. The ends lost 5 bases at V and 4 bases at J; junction bases unmatched: 9. The CDR3 DNA reads as TGTGCCAGCAGCCAAGGAGGCGGGAGAGCAGATACGCAGTATTTT. It specifies CASSQGGGRADTQYF.

In its sample, this clone was seen once. The chain employs TRBV27 and TRBJ2-7, with TRBD2 identical over 12 bases. CDR3 length equals 14 residues. Germline lookup yields CDR1 MNHEY and CDR2 SMNVEV (reference sequence). V lost 7 bases and J lost 3; bases outside the gene matches: 4. The CDR3 loop reads CASMPGLAGYEQYF. In nucleotides, the CDR3 is TGTGCCAGCATGCCGGGACTAGCGGGCTACGAGCAGTACTTC.

The chain employs TRBV28 and TRBJ2-1; no reliable D call. The CDR3 loop spans 13 amino acids. Germline-derived CDR1 and CDR2 are MDHEN and SYDVKM. The V and J ends lost 3 bases and 10 bases respectively, with 13 bases between them. This CDR3 is CASSFPHDGEQFF. The CDR3 nucleotides are TGTGCCAGCAGTTTCCCCCACGACGGGGAGCAGTTCTTC.

This sequence joins TRBV19 and TRBJ1-2, with TRBD1 matching over 10 bases. The CDR3 length is 14 residues. The V gene end was trimmed by 4 bases and the J gene end by 6 bases; junction bases not matched to a gene: 5. Germline values: CDR1 LNHDA, CDR2 SQIVND (reference sequence). As DNA, the CDR3 is TGTGCCAGTAGTACGCAGGGACAGGGGAATGGCTACACCTTC. Residues: CASSTQGQGNGYTF.

The rearrangement joins TRBV24-1 to TRBJ2-1; the D gene is possibly TRBD2 (5 bases). The CDR3 length is 15 residues. The V end was cut by 3 bases, the J end by 6 bases, with 14 bases between. Germline CDR1 and CDR2: KGHDR and SFDVKD. The CDR3 region is CATSDNYLAGNEQFF. The CDR3, as DNA: TGTGCCACCAGTGATAACTACCTAGCAGGCAATGAGCAGTTCTTC.

The chain has TRBV19 and TRBJ2-6, with 10 bases identical to TRBD1. The V and J ends lost 5 bases and 2 bases, in that order; junction bases with no gene match: 9. The CDR3 runs to 18 residues. CDR1 and CDR2 from the germline V gene are LNHDA and SQIVND (reference sequence). The CDR3: CASSDPGQGIAGANVLTF. The CDR3 region has the DNA TGTGCCAGTAGTGACCCGGGACAGGGGATCGCTGGGGCCAACGTCCTGACTTTC.

This chain links TRBV5-6 with TRBJ2-7, with 7 bases identical to TRBD2. The CDR3 is made up of 18 amino acids. V lost 3 bases to trimming and J lost 4 bases; unmatched junction nucleotides: 19. Germline V CDR1 and CDR2: SGHDT, YYEEEE. The CDR3 nucleotides are TGTGCCAGCAGCTCGATTTCGGCTAGCGGAGGGAGGCCTTACGAGCAGTACTTC. Protein: CASSSISASGGRPYEQYF.

This rearrangement joins TRBV24-1 to TRBJ2-1, with 10 bases that match TRBD1. This CDR3 region has 17 residues. V lost 0 bases to trimming and J lost 7 bases; unmatched junction nucleotides: 8. In germline, CDR1 is KGHDR, CDR2 SFDVKD. CDR3 sequence reads: CATSDLGFGTGENEQFF. The CDR3, as DNA: TGTGCCACCAGTGATTTGGGGTTCGGGACAGGGGAAAATGAGCAGTTCTTC.

The rearrangement links TRBV5-1 to TRBJ1-1; perhaps TRBD1 as D (5 bases). The CDR3 runs to 15 residues. Germline-derived CDR1 and CDR2 are SGHRS and YFSETQ. V shed 5 bases and J shed 6 bases, with 20 bases lying between them. The CDR3 nucleotides are TGCGCCAGCAGTCGAGACGGCCCGGGACTCTCTGAAGCTTTCTTT. It translates to CASSRDGPGLSEAFF.

This sequence joins TRBV18 and TRBJ2-7; TRBD1 is a possible D gene (6 bases). The V and J ends lost 4 bases and 3 bases respectively, with 16 bases between them. CDR1 is KGHSH, CDR2 LQKENI, per germline. The CDR3 has 15 amino acids. This chain's CDR3 is CASSRGQGRGYEQYF. The CDR3 nucleotides read TGTGCCAGCTCACGGGGGCAGGGGCGAGGCTACGAGCAGTACTTC.

The J gene is TRBJ2-5, the V gene TRBV24-1; 7 nucleotides align to TRBD1. V lost 3 bases, J lost 7 bases, and 10 bases stayed unmatched. Germline assignment: CDR1 KGHDR and CDR2 SFDVKD. CDR3 length: 15 amino acids. The CDR3 coding sequence is TGTGCCACCAGTGATGGACAGGCCGCGAAAGGGACCCAGTACTTC. Its protein product is CATSDGQAAKGTQYF.

J is TRBJ2-5 and V is TRBV9, with 11 bases that match TRBD1. J lost 3 bases, V lost 1 base, and 2 bases had no gene match. Germline lookup yields CDR1 SGDLS and CDR2 YYNGEE. CDR3 size: 15 residues. CDR3 sequence: CASSVMGQGEETQYF. CDR3 DNA: TGTGCCAGCAGCGTAATGGGACAGGGGGAAGAGACCCAGTACTTC.

This clone was found a few times. This rearrangement joins TRBV29-1 to TRBJ2-7, with TRBD2 matching over 8 bases. V gave up 4 bases and J gave up 3 bases; unmatched junction bases: 8. This CDR3 region has 14 residues. Germline CDR1 and CDR2: SQVTM and ANQGSEA. CDR3 DNA: TGCAGCGTTGGCGCGGGGGGTCAAAACTACGAGCAGTACTTC. This encodes CSVGAGGQNYEQYF.

In its sample, this clone was seen once. The chain combines TRBV3-1 (or the pseudogene TRBV3-2) with TRBJ2-5; 7 positions agree with TRBD2. The CDR3 loop spans 18 amino acids. Germline V gene data show CDR1 as LGHDT and CDR2 as YNNKEL (reference sequence). V dropped 0 bases and J dropped 1; count of bases not matched to a gene: 11. CDR3 bases: TGTGCCAGCAGCCAAGACCCTACTACGCGGGGGATCCAAGAGACCCAGTACTTC. Translated, it gives CASSQDPTTRGIQETQYF.